Sequencing of this TCR beta chain was carried out in a study of blood T cell repertoires in COVID-19. For the study at large: Collection of acute and convalescent COVID-19 samples took place in the United States, Italy and Spain. T cells, B-cell-depleted T cells, or PBMCs supplied cDNA or gDNA.

The authors' processing: Amplified reference gene primers provided the basis for estimating nucleated cell counts. Profiled with immunoSEQ multiplex PCR; TCRdb holds only in-frame clones, not every one. V and J calls and clone size are given by that table; D and trimming were obtained from the DNA. The sample includes a few hundred thousand clones, more than 70% seen only once; the top ten take about 1.2%. V lost 5 bases and J lost 2; bases outside the gene matches: 5. CDR3 length equals 14 residues. Germline CDR1 and CDR2: SNHLY and FYNNEI. The origin of this receptor is a woman in her forties or fifties with acute or convalescent COVID-19. The rearrangement uses TRBV2 and TRBJ1-1; 7 nucleotides match TRBD1. Sequenced sample: peripheral blood. This CDR3 is CASSSDRVNTEAFF. As DNA, the CDR3 is TGTGCCAGCAGTTCCGACAGGGTAAACACTGAAGCTTTCTTT.